This TCR beta chain stems from a study of T cells in Graves' hyperthyroidism and ophthalmopathy. The wider study: The initial diagnosis was the point when peripheral blood was collected, ahead of any treatment. Study outcomes and limitations: Ophthalmopathy, which appeared later, was predicted by the model a median approximately six months before onset.

The V and J ends lost 5 bases and 5 bases, in that order; junction bases with no gene match: 6. The CDR3 contains 14 residues. Germline-derived CDR1 and CDR2 are SGDLS and YYNGEE. The sample of blood was obtained at first hyperthyroidism diagnosis (before any ophthalmopathy symptoms). RNA transcripts yielded amplified TCR beta CDR3 regions. Carried out on the TCR CDR3, a first-round RT-PCR used the HTBI primer set. TCRdb fed the multiplex PCR reads into MiXCR, producing one record per CDR3 protein. In the table there are hundreds of thousands of distinct CDR3 sequences, roughly a sixth of which are singletons. This clonotype was counted between two and nine times. As yet, its antigen is unknown.

The sample comprised blood. This sequence joins TRBV9 and TRBJ2-2, with 7 bases that match TRBD2. The TCR comes from a woman between 45 and 65 years old with Graves' hyperthyroidism that later progressed to Graves' ophthalmopathy. DNA of the CDR3: TGTGCCAGCAGGGACCATAGCGGGACCGGGGAGCTGTTTTTT. Translated: CASRDHSGTGELFF.